These 13 T cell receptor beta chains share one sample of origin, sequenced in a study of shared clonotypes between healthy human individuals. Data came from immunoSEQ multiplex PCR; TCRdb stores just in-frame clones and leaves some out. The sample holds fewer than 650,000 clones, less than 80% seen once. The sequenced sample was PBMCs. The receptors were gathered from a middle-aged woman in good health. Some clones in this sample may be carry-over from other donors' samples.

This rearrangement joins TRBV25-1 to TRBJ2-5, with D uncertain. Trimming shortened V by 4 bases and J by 11 bases, and 11 bases separated the two germline ends. Germline V gene sequence: CDR1 MGHDK, CDR2 SYGVNS. The CDR3 is 11 amino acids. The CDR3 region has the DNA TGTGCCAGCAGTGCAACACAAATGCAGTACTTC. Translated: CASSATQMQYF. The entire variable domain, with the rest obtained from reference TRBV25-1 and TRBJ2-5, is as follows: EADIYQTPRYLVIGTGKKITLECSQTMGHDKMYWYQQDPGMELHLIHYSYGVNSTEKGDLSSESTVSRIRTEHFPLTLESARPSHTSQYLCASSATQMQYFGPGTRLLVL.

The chain joins TRBV6-5 to TRBJ1-5; no clear D gene. Germline V gene data show CDR1 as MNHEY and CDR2 as SVGAGI. V lost 2 bases and J lost 3, with 8 bases in between. This CDR3 comprises 14 residues. CDR3 amino acids: CASSYRRDNQPQHF. In nucleotides, the CDR3 is TGTGCCAGCAGTTACCGACGGGACAATCAGCCCCAGCATTTT.

CDR3 in DNA: TGCAGCGTTGAATGGGGGAGGGGAAACGAGCAGTACTTC. It yields the protein CSVEWGRGNEQYF. The chain recombines TRBV29-1 with TRBJ2-7; 7 bases are a match to TRBD2. CDR3 length equals 13 residues. Trimming cost V 2 bases and J 5 bases; bases outside gene matches: 6. From germline, CDR1 is SQVTM and CDR2 ANQGSEA.

The genes are TRBV6-1 and TRBJ2-5; D gene unclear. CDR1 and CDR2 from the germline V gene are MNHNS and SASEGT. The V end lost 4 bases, the J end lost 3 bases, and 9 bases lay between the germline ends. The CDR3 is 13 residues long. CDR3 sequence reads: CASSGDWEETQYF. The CDR3 region has the DNA TGTGCCAGCAGTGGTGACTGGGAAGAGACCCAGTACTTC.

This rearrangement joins TRBV7-6 to TRBJ2-6, with 10 bases that match TRBD1. V was clipped by 5 bases and J by 0 bases; unmatched bases: 7. The CDR3 is 18 residues long. The germline CDR1 and CDR2 sequences are SGHVS and FNYEAQ. CDR3 in DNA: TGTGCCAGCAGCACCAGACAGGGGGCGAGCTCTGGGGCCAACGTCCTGACTTTC. Translating it yields CASSTRQGASSGANVLTF.

The chain links TRBV15 to TRBJ2-6; 9 bases align to TRBD1. CDR1 is LNHNV and CDR2 is YYDKDF in the germline V gene (reference sequence). This CDR3 has 17 residues. J lost 3 bases, V lost 0 bases, and 3 bases had no gene match. The DNA for the CDR3 is TGTGCCACCAGCAGAGAGACAGGGGGAAATGGGGCCAACGTCCTGACTTTC. Its translation is CATSRETGGNGANVLTF.

The chain joins TRBV30 to TRBJ2-1; perhaps TRBD1 as D (6 bases). The CDR3 consists of 12 residues. Trimming left V 5 bases short and J 4 bases short, with 9 bases between. Germline V gene lookup returns CDR1 GTSNPN and CDR2 SVGIG (reference sequence). The CDR3 sequence: CAWDRKYNEQFF. In DNA, the CDR3 is TGTGCCTGGGACAGGAAATACAATGAGCAGTTCTTC.

There are a few counts of this clone. The chain carries TRBV10-3 and TRBJ2-5; 13 nucleotides match TRBD2. CDR1 ENHRY and CDR2 SYGVKD come from the germline V gene. The J segment lost 4 bases and the V segment lost 0 bases, leaving 8 bases of the junction unmatched. The CDR3 runs 18 residues. As DNA, the CDR3 is TGTGCCATCAGTGAGTCGGGCCCCGGGACTAGCGGGACAGAGACCCAGTACTTC. Amino acids: CAISESGPGTSGTETQYF.

The CDR3, as DNA: TGTGCCAGCAGTTTAGGGAGGGGCGAAGCTTTCTTT. This sequence encodes CASSLGRGEAFF. This rearrangement joins TRBV27 to TRBJ1-1, with D perhaps matching TRBD1 (5 bases). CDR1 and CDR2 from the germline V gene are MNHEY and SMNVEV (reference sequence). CDR3 length: 12 amino acids. Trimming took off 2 bases at V and 8 bases at J, with 9 bases between the two ends.

In its sample, this clone was seen once. The chain has TRBV5-1 and TRBJ2-1, with no clear D. Germline values: CDR1 SGHRS, CDR2 YFSETQ. V dropped 0 bases and J dropped 8 bases, with 15 bases sitting between them. This CDR3 is built from 15 residues. The CDR3 DNA reads TGCGCCAGCAGCTTGGAAGGGTTTGGCATCGATGAGCAGTTCTTC. It translates to CASSLEGFGIDEQFF. The complete variable domain, with remaining parts taken from reference TRBV5-1 and TRBJ2-1, reads KAGVTQTPRYLIKTRGQQVTLSCSPISGHRSVSWYQQTPGQGLQFLFEYFSETQRNKGNFPGRFSGRQFSNSRSEMNVSTLELGDSALYLCASSLEGFGIDEQFFGPGTRLTVL.

In this sample, this clone turned up a few times. V is TRBV14 and J is TRBJ1-1, with no clear D. The germline V gene encodes CDR1 SGHDN and CDR2 FVKESK. V dropped 4 bases and J dropped 5 bases, with 11 bases sitting between them. CDR3 length equals 13 residues. The CDR3 nucleotides read TGTGCCAGCAGCCGCACGTGGTATACTGAAGCTTTCTTT. It codes for CASSRTWYTEAFF. Full variable domain (outside the CDR3, taken from reference TRBV14 and TRBJ1-1): EAGVTQFPSHSVIEKGQTVTLRCDPISGHDNLYWYRRVMGKEIKFLLHFVKESKQDESGMPNNRFLAERTGGTYSTLKVQPAELEDSGVYFCASSRTWYTEAFFGQGTRLTVV.

Concerning this clone: The junction departs from germline at one end; a sequencing error may be responsible. Distinct nucleotide sequences in the sample also encode this CDR3. The chain has TRBV7-9 and TRBJ2-2; maybe TRBD2 (5 bases). CDR3 size: 16 residues. In germline, CDR1 is SEHNR, CDR2 FQNEAQ (reference sequence). The CDR3 protein is CASSSPKAVNTGELFF. CDR3 nucleotides: TGTGCTAGCAGCTCCCCAAAAGCGGTGAACACCGGGGAGCTGTTTTTT.

The chain couples TRBV6-6 to TRBJ2-1; D may be TRBD2 (5 bases). The V gene lost 2 bases and the J gene lost 1 base, with 12 bases spanning the gap. The V gene's germline CDR1 is MNHNY and CDR2 SVGAGI (reference sequence). The CDR3 length is 16 residues. The CDR3 DNA is TGTGCCAGCAGTTACCCGGGGTCGGGATCCTACAATGAGCAGTTCTTC. Translated, it gives CASSYPGSGSYNEQFF.